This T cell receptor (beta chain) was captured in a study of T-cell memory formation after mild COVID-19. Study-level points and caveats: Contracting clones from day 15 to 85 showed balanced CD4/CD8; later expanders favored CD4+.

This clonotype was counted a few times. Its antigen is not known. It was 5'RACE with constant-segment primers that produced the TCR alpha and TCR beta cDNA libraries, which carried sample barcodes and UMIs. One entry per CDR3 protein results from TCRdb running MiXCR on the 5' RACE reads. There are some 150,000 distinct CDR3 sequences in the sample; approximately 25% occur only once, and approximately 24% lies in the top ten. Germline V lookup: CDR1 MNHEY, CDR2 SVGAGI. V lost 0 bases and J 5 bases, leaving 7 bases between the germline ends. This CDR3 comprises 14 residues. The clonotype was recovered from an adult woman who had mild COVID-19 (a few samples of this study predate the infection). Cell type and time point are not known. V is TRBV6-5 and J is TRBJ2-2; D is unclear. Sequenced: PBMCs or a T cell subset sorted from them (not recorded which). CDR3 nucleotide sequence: TGTGCCAGCAGTTACTCCCTAGGTACCGGGGAGCTGTTTTTT. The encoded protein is CASSYSLGTGELFF.